One and the same sample provided the 12 T cell receptor beta chains below, sequenced in a study of T cells after yellow fever vaccination (dated by TCRdb to between 2017 and 2020). Receptor amplification or capture employed 5' RACE. Sequencing instrument: Illumina HiSeq 2500. TCRdb cleaned the public reads at Q25 with fastp, built clones with MiXCR and kept in-frame beta chains. Records with the same CDR3 protein are collapsed into one entry carrying the most frequent genes and DNA. The sample records 46,000 or so distinct CDR3 sequences, 5% to 8% of which are singletons. Roughly 10% of the sample is taken by the ten largest. The treatment or condition tag for this specimen amounts to: live attenuated yellow fever vaccine strain. Sequences were derived from PBMCs, either bulk or a sorted T-cell subset (CD4+, CD8+, memory, or dextramer-sorted; not recorded which), sampled 45 days after the yellow fever booster vaccination. These receptors were obtained from a man aged 25 to 45 who received the YFV17D yellow fever vaccine.

This clonotype was counted many times. The chain uses TRBV28 and TRBJ2-5, with D tentatively TRBD1 (5 bases). The V end was cut by 6 bases, the J end by 5 bases, with 10 bases between. The length of the CDR3 is 12 residues. Germline values: CDR1 MDHEN, CDR2 SYDVKM. The CDR3 DNA follows: TGTGCCAGCAGGGCAGGGATGGAGACCCAGTACTTC. Translating gives CASRAGMETQYF.

The table lists this clonotype with many counts. The chain links TRBV6-2 or TRBV6-3 to TRBJ1-1; TRBD1 matches at 12 bases. The V and J ends lost 2 bases and 7 bases, in that order; junction bases with no gene match: 8. Germline V gives CDR1 MNHEY, CDR2 SVGEGT. The CDR3 loop spans 16 amino acids. CDR3 sequence: CASSYRGTGGLFEAFF. CDR3 coding DNA: TGTGCCAGCAGTTACCGGGGGACAGGGGGCCTATTTGAAGCTTTCTTT.

This clonotype was recorded a few times. This rearrangement joins TRBV6-6 to TRBJ2-7; D remains ambiguous. Germline V lookup: CDR1 MNHNY, CDR2 SVGAGI (reference sequence). The CDR3 consists of 12 residues. With 8 bases removed from V and 0 bases from J, the gap between germline ends came to 8 bases. In DNA form, the CDR3 reads TGTGCCAGCTTCGGGTTCTCCTACGAGCAGTACTTC. As protein: CASFGFSYEQYF.

The table lists this clonotype with many counts. DNA of the CDR3: TGCAGTGCTAGAGTCCCTGTCGTCGCTAGCGGGAAGGATACGCAGTATTTT. Protein sequence: CSARVPVVASGKDTQYF. The V call is TRBV20-1, the J call TRBJ2-3; 9 nucleotides align to TRBD2. Germline V lookup: CDR1 DFQATT, CDR2 SNEGSKA (reference sequence). The V gene end was trimmed by 1 base and the J gene end by 6 bases; junction bases not matched to a gene: 14. The CDR3 is made up of 17 amino acids.

The table lists this clonotype with many counts. The V and J genes are TRBV5-1 and TRBJ2-1; D is tentatively TRBD1 or TRBD2 (6 bases each). CDR1 is SGHRS, CDR2 YFSETQ, per germline. Trimming left V 2 bases short and J 10 bases short, with 22 bases between. The CDR3 has 16 amino acids. This CDR3 reads CASSFEGGLVGAEQFF. The CDR3 DNA follows: TGCGCCAGCAGCTTCGAGGGGGGTTTGGTGGGCGCGGAGCAGTTCTTC.

This clonotype has a count of ten or more. The rearrangement joins TRBV20-1 to TRBJ2-5; D is ambiguous. Trimming took 7 bases from V and 5 from J, leaving 11 bases between them. Germline assignment: CDR1 DFQATT and CDR2 SNEGSKA (reference sequence). The CDR3 runs 11 residues. The CDR3 region is CSGDFRETQYF. For the CDR3, the DNA is TGCAGTGGAGATTTTAGGGAGACCCAGTACTTC.

The sample holds a few counts of this clonotype. V gene TRBV6-5 combines with J gene TRBJ1-2; D is uncertain. V lost 6 bases and J 1 base, leaving 6 bases between the germline ends. CDR3 length: 12 amino acids. Germline assignment: CDR1 MNHEY and CDR2 SVGAGI. This chain's CDR3 is CASSYSNYGYTF. DNA of the CDR3: TGTGCCAGCAGCTACAGTAACTATGGCTACACCTTC.

This clonotype was counted ten times or more. The chain is built from TRBV10-3 and TRBJ2-2, with 7 bases identical to TRBD2. This CDR3 is 15 amino acids long. Germline CDR1 reads ENHRY; CDR2 reads SYGVKD. V lost 10 bases to trimming and J lost 4 bases; unmatched junction nucleotides: 12. CDR3 nucleotide sequence: TGTGCCACCGGAAGCGGGACTACATTCACCGGGGAGCTGTTTTTT. It codes for CATGSGTTFTGELFF.

This clonotype showed up just a few times. This chain uses TRBV20-1 with TRBJ2-2; tentative D call: TRBD1 (8 bases). In germline, CDR1 is DFQATT, CDR2 SNEGSKA (reference sequence). Between the trimmed V and J ends, which lost 2 bases and 5 bases, there was a span of 12 bases. The CDR3 is 14 amino acids. CDR3 nucleotide sequence: TGCAGTGCTAGATACAGGGGGGGTACCGGGGAGCTGTTTTTT. Translating it yields CSARYRGGTGELFF.

The genes are TRBV11-2 and TRBJ2-5; D may be TRBD1 or TRBD2 (5 bases each). The V gene lost 1 base and the J gene lost 2 bases, with 8 bases spanning the gap. CDR3 length equals 14 residues. Germline V gene sequence: CDR1 SGHAT, CDR2 FQNNGV. The CDR3 sequence: CASSLVGAQETQYF. CDR3 in DNA: TGTGCCAGCAGCTTAGTCGGGGCACAAGAGACCCAGTACTTC.

A few counts support this clonotype. V is TRBV19 and J is TRBJ2-7; perhaps D is TRBD1 or TRBD2 (5 bases each). Germline V CDR1 and CDR2: LNHDA, SQIVND (reference sequence). Trimming took off 8 bases at V and 5 bases at J, with 16 bases between the two ends. The CDR3 loop spans 13 amino acids. CDR3 loop: CASRRDRRDEQYF. In nucleotides, the CDR3 is TGTGCCAGTCGCCGGGACCGGCGGGACGAGCAGTACTTC.

In this sample, this clonotype turned up a few times. The V call is TRBV18, the J call TRBJ1-5; weak D call: TRBD1 (5 bases). CDR1 and CDR2 (germline): KGHSH, LQKENI. CDR3 length: 13 residues. With 4 bases removed from V and 5 bases from J, the gap between germline ends came to 9 bases. The CDR3 DNA sequence: TGTGCCAGCTCACTCACAGGCTATCAGCCCCAGCATTTT. Encoded protein: CASSLTGYQPQHF.